This TCR beta chain originates from a study of blood T cell repertoires in COVID-19. Background on the study: There were acute and convalescent COVID-19 samples, and they came from the United States, Italy and Spain.

This CDR3 spans 15 amino acids. With 2 bases removed from V and 7 bases from J, the gap between germline ends came to 15 bases. CDR1 and CDR2 from the germline V gene are MRHNA and SNTAGT. Sequencing was performed with immunoSEQ multiplex PCR; in TCRdb, only in-frame clones are kept and a portion is missing. This sample has 250,000 or so clones, with around 89% found just once. Sample: peripheral blood. This chain uses TRBV6-4 with TRBJ2-1; D is perhaps TRBD2 (6 bases). The source of this sequence is a man younger than 45 with COVID-19, enrolled during active disease. The CDR3 protein is CASSDGAGNLNEQFF. The CDR3 DNA reads as TGTGCCAGCAGTGACGGGGCGGGGAATTTGAATGAGCAGTTCTTC.